These 31 T cell receptor beta chains originate from one sample sequenced in a study of blood T cell repertoires in COVID-19. This table comes from immunoSEQ multiplex PCR, and its TCRdb copy is limited to in-frame clones, with some not included. The sample includes tens of thousands of clones, 77% of them seen just once. The sample comprised peripheral blood. The receptors were gathered from a woman between 65 and 79 years old with active or convalescent COVID-19.

This chain uses TRBV5-1 with TRBJ1-3, with 10 positions matching TRBD1. CDR3 length equals 12 residues. Trimming took 4 bases from V and 12 from J; bases not matched to a gene: 4. Germline CDR1 and CDR2: SGHRS and YFSETQ. The DNA of the CDR3 is TGCGCCAGCAGCCTAGGGACAGGGGTCATATATTTT. Its translation is CASSLGTGVIYF.

As DNA, the CDR3 is TGTGCCAGCAGCCTATCGGAGGGTGCAGATACGCAGTATTTT. This encodes CASSLSEGADTQYF. V is TRBV9 and J is TRBJ2-3; D is perhaps TRBD2 (6 bases). In germline, CDR1 is SGDLS, CDR2 YYNGEE. CDR3 length: 14 amino acids. The V end was cut by 4 bases, the J end by 4 bases, with 13 bases between.

V is TRBV29-1 and J is TRBJ1-5; D ambiguous. V shed 5 bases and J shed 5 bases, with 16 bases lying between them. CDR3 size: 14 residues. The germline CDR1 and CDR2 sequences are SQVTM and ANQGSEA. CDR3 DNA: TGCAGCGTTCTCCTCGGGGTTGGGGATCAGCCCCAGCATTTT. Translating it yields CSVLLGVGDQPQHF. Together with reference TRBV29-1 and TRBJ1-5, the CDR3 gives the full variable domain: SAVISQKPSRDICQRGTSLTIQCQVDSQVTMMFWYRQQPGQSLTLIATANQGSEATYESGFVIDKFPISRPNLTFSTLTVSNMSPEDSSIYLCSVLLGVGDQPQHFGDGTRLSIL.

This clone was detected only once. The V gene is TRBV18, the J gene TRBJ2-1; D not resolved. Germline-derived CDR1 and CDR2 are KGHSH and LQKENI. Trimming removed 0 bases at V and 4 bases at J, with 4 bases between. This CDR3 is built from 13 residues. The CDR3 loop reads CASSPPYYNEQFF. Here the CDR3 DNA reads TGTGCCAGCTCACCACCGTATTACAATGAGCAGTTCTTC.

V is TRBV4-3 and J is TRBJ1-4, with 8 nucleotides matching TRBD1. The germline V gene encodes CDR1 LGHNA and CDR2 YSLEER. V trimming: 4 bases; J trimming: 6 bases; junction bases outside the gene matches: 7. The CDR3 is 15 residues long. For the CDR3, the DNA is TGCGCCAGCAGCCGGACAGGGAGGGAGGATGAAAAACTGTTTTTT. This gives the protein CASSRTGREDEKLFF.

This clone is deemed medium-sized. The rearrangement links TRBV6-6 to TRBJ1-3; TRBD1 might be the D (5 bases). Germline assignment: CDR1 MNHNY and CDR2 SVGAGI (reference sequence). This CDR3 comprises 15 residues. Trimming removed 0 bases at V and 4 bases at J, with 10 bases between. CDR3 loop: CASSYSTGGGNTIYF. The CDR3 DNA reads TGTGCCAGCAGTTACTCGACGGGGGGAGGAAACACCATATATTTT.

The gene calls are TRBV12-3 or TRBV12-4 and TRBJ2-7, with TRBD1 as a possible D gene (6 bases). The CDR3 contains 13 residues. V was pared by 11 bases and J by 2 bases, with 16 bases between. The CDR3 coding sequence is TGTGCCTCCCGACCCACAGGGACCTACGAGCAGTACTTC. Its translation: CASRPTGTYEQYF.

The V call is TRBV7-9, the J call TRBJ1-1, with a weak D call TRBD1 (5 bases). Germline assignment: CDR1 SEHNR and CDR2 FQNEAQ (reference sequence). Trimming took off 7 bases at V and 3 bases at J, with 18 bases between the two ends. The CDR3 is made up of 15 amino acids. DNA for the CDR3: TGTGCCAGCACCCAAGGGGCAGGGAGGGACACTGAAGCTTTCTTT. This encodes CASTQGAGRDTEAFF.

V and J are TRBV4-3 and TRBJ2-5; possibly TRBD1 for D (5 bases). This CDR3 spans 16 amino acids. V lost 0 bases to trimming and J lost 7 bases, with 18 bases between them. CDR1 and CDR2 from the germline V gene are LGHNA and YSLEER. CDR3 loop: CASSQEMAGQGGTQYF. The CDR3 DNA is TGCGCCAGCAGCCAAGAAATGGCAGGCCAGGGTGGGACCCAGTACTTC.

The chain joins TRBV5-1 to TRBJ2-1; 8 bases fit TRBD1. Germline lookup yields CDR1 SGHRS and CDR2 YFSETQ. The J segment lost 11 bases and the V segment lost 3 bases, leaving 13 bases of the junction unmatched. The CDR3 runs to 15 residues. The CDR3: CASSSSIGQGLQQFF. The CDR3 bases are TGCGCCAGCAGCTCCTCTATCGGACAGGGTCTCCAGCAGTTCTTC.

This CDR3 is CASTAETSGHTTGVVQFF. In DNA form, the CDR3 reads TGTGCCAGCACCGCTGAGACTAGCGGACATACCACGGGGGTAGTGCAGTTCTTC. This chain connects TRBV3-1 (or the pseudogene TRBV3-2) to TRBJ2-1; TRBD2 matches 9 bases. Germline V gives CDR1 LGHDT, CDR2 YNNKEL (reference sequence). After removal of 7 bases from V and 12 bases from J, the junction contained 25 bases not matched to a gene. This CDR3 spans 18 amino acids.

The genes are TRBV19 and TRBJ1-4; the D gene is possibly TRBD1 (6 bases). Trimming stripped 4 bases from V and 8 bases from J, with 14 bases between. This CDR3 has 14 amino acids. Germline loops: CDR1 LNHDA, CDR2 SQIVND (reference sequence). CDR3 loop: CASSTTGNGEKLFF. Written as DNA, the CDR3 is TGTGCCAGTAGTACCACAGGGAACGGGGAAAAACTGTTTTTT.

V gene TRBV4-3 combines with J gene TRBJ1-2; tentatively, D is TRBD1 (5 bases). Trimming pared 1 base from V and 3 bases from J, leaving 9 bases between. Germline CDR1 LGHNA, CDR2 YSLEER. The CDR3 is 14 residues long. The CDR3 nucleotides read TGCGCCAGCAGCCAAGTAGGACACGACTATGGCTACACCTTC. This sequence encodes CASSQVGHDYGYTF.

CDR3 DNA sequence: TGTGCCAGCAGCCAAGGGAATAGCGCCCTCCGGGGAACCCAGTACTTC. Protein: CASSQGNSALRGTQYF. The genes are TRBV14 and TRBJ2-5; D is possibly TRBD2 (5 bases). Germline V gene data show CDR1 as SGHDN and CDR2 as FVKESK. The ends were cut back, 1 base at V and 8 bases at J, with 20 bases in the middle. There are 16 residues in the CDR3. The complete variable domain, with remaining parts taken from reference TRBV14 and TRBJ2-5, reads EAGVTQFPSHSVIEKGQTVTLRCDPISGHDNLYWYRRVMGKEIKFLLHFVKESKQDESGMPNNRFLAERTGGTYSTLKVQPAELEDSGVYFCASSQGNSALRGTQYFGPGTRLLVL.

The gene calls are TRBV6-6 and TRBJ2-7, with 14 bases fitting TRBD2. J was trimmed by 6 bases and V by 6 bases; bases with no gene match: 4. From germline, CDR1 is MNHNY and CDR2 SVGAGI (reference sequence). The CDR3 has 14 residues. CDR3 residues: CASSGLAGGGEQYF. The CDR3 bases are TGTGCCAGCAGCGGACTAGCGGGAGGAGGCGAGCAGTACTTC.

This chain connects TRBV7-8 to TRBJ1-5; D uncertain. The CDR3 consists of 16 residues. Germline V CDR1 and CDR2: SGHVS, FQNEAQ. V shed 1 base and J shed 2 bases, with 12 bases lying between them. The CDR3 loop is CASSLELPGGNQPQHF. The CDR3 DNA reads as TGTGCCAGCAGCTTAGAGCTCCCCGGGGGCAATCAGCCCCAGCATTTT. Filled out from reference TRBV7-8 and TRBJ1-5, the complete variable domain reads GAGVSQSPRYKVAKRGQDVALRCDPISGHVSLFWYQQALGQGPEFLTYFQNEAQLDKSGLPSDRFFAERPEGSVSTLKIQRTQQEDSAVYLCASSLELPGGNQPQHFGDGTRLSIL.

This chain joins TRBV7-7 and TRBJ1-1, with 9 positions matching TRBD1. Germline V gene sequence: CDR1 SSHAT, CDR2 FNYEAQ (reference sequence). The CDR3 covers 13 residues. The CDR3 DNA follows: TGTGACATCGGACAGGGGCAATACACTGAAGCTTTCTTT. Protein sequence: CDIGQGQYTEAFF.

This clone was seen just once. The chain recombines TRBV28 with TRBJ2-5, with D perhaps TRBD1 (5 bases). V was clipped by 5 bases and J by 4 bases, with 17 bases between them. The germline V gene has CDR1 MDHEN and CDR2 SYDVKM. There are 15 residues in the CDR3. The CDR3 sequence: CASSTDQKGLETQYF. CDR3 DNA: TGTGCCAGCAGTACGGACCAAAAGGGGCTAGAGACCCAGTACTTC.

This chain uses TRBV7-9 with TRBJ2-1; 12 positions agree with TRBD2. The CDR3 contains 16 residues. Unmatched junction bases numbered 11, after V lost 5 bases and J lost 9 bases. From germline, CDR1 is SEHNR and CDR2 FQNEAQ (reference sequence). The CDR3 DNA reads TGTGCCAGCAGCCCACCCCCGGGACTAGCGGGTTTTGAGCAGTTCTTC. Translation gives CASSPPPGLAGFEQFF.

This chain uses TRBV6-5 with TRBJ1-6; D is unresolved. Trimming pared 2 bases from V and 3 bases from J, leaving 8 bases between. The CDR3 is 15 residues long. CDR1 is MNHEY and CDR2 is SVGAGI in the germline V gene. CDR3 in DNA: TGTGCCAGCAGTTACGCGACGGGCTATAATTCACCCCTCCACTTT. The encoded protein is CASSYATGYNSPLHF.

This clone was seen a handful of times. The rearrangement uses TRBV9 and TRBJ2-1, with a possible D match to TRBD1 (5 bases). This CDR3 has 15 amino acids. Germline CDR1 and CDR2: SGDLS and YYNGEE. With 0 bases removed from V and 4 bases from J, the gap between germline ends came to 11 bases. The CDR3 DNA follows: TGTGCCAGCAGCGTAGGACAGAACGCTTACAATGAGCAGTTCTTC. Translated: CASSVGQNAYNEQFF.

This clone has more than one count but fewer than ten. J is TRBJ2-3 and V is TRBV6-4; TRBD2 matches at 9 bases. The length of the CDR3 is 17 residues. From germline, CDR1 is MRHNA and CDR2 SNTAGT. Germline trimming cut 10 bases from V and 1 base from J; bases unmatched to any gene: 15. In DNA form, the CDR3 reads TGTGCCACACGGGAGGCTAGCGGGAAATTGGGCACAGATACGCAGTATTTT. Translating it yields CATREASGKLGTDTQYF.

The V call is TRBV14, the J call TRBJ2-4, with 9 bases matching TRBD1. Germline V gene sequence: CDR1 SGHDN, CDR2 FVKESK. The CDR3 sequence is 16 residues long. With 0 bases clipped from V and 2 bases from J, the junction kept 2 bases outside the gene matches. The CDR3 coding sequence is TGTGCCAGCAGCCAAGAGGACAGGGGTCCCAAAAACATTCAGTACTTC. Protein product: CASSQEDRGPKNIQYF.

V usage is TRBV28 and J usage is TRBJ2-3; 8 bases map to TRBD1. In germline, CDR1 is MDHEN, CDR2 SYDVKM. The CDR3 contains 15 residues. Losses at the gene ends were 8 bases for V and 0 bases for J; bases not matched to a gene: 7. CDR3 amino acids: CASDRGGTSTDTQYF. The CDR3 coding sequence is TGTGCCAGCGACAGGGGTGGGACTAGCACAGATACGCAGTATTTT. The entire variable domain, with the rest obtained from reference TRBV28 and TRBJ2-3, is as follows: DVKVTQSSRYLVKRTGEKVFLECVQDMDHENMFWYRQDPGLGLRLIYFSYDVKMKEKGDIPEGYSVSREKKERFSLILESASTNQTSMYLCASDRGGTSTDTQYFGPGTRLTVL.

The chain couples TRBV2 to TRBJ2-1, with TRBD2 matching 7 bases. Germline assignment: CDR1 SNHLY and CDR2 FYNNEI. The CDR3 is 13 amino acids. The J segment lost 9 bases and the V segment lost 0 bases, leaving 2 bases of the junction unmatched. DNA of the CDR3: TGTGCCAGCAGTGAAGCGGGAGGGGCTGAGCAGTTCTTC. Translating gives CASSEAGGAEQFF.

The chain recombines TRBV11-3 with TRBJ1-1; D is undetermined. The CDR3 has 14 residues. Trimming left V 5 bases short and J 1 base short, with 11 bases between. CDR1 SGHNT and CDR2 YENEEA come from the germline V gene. The CDR3, as DNA: TGTGCCAGCAGCCCCACTGCTGCGAACACTGAAGCTTTCTTT. It specifies CASSPTAANTEAFF.

The chain couples TRBV5-1 to TRBJ2-1; 9 bases are a match to TRBD1. V trimming: 3 bases; J trimming: 7 bases; junction bases outside the gene matches: 5. The length of the CDR3 is 14 residues. CDR1 and CDR2 from the germline V gene are SGHRS and YFSETQ. CDR3 residues: CASSSNRGQNEQFF. The CDR3 coding sequence is TGCGCCAGCAGCTCAAACAGGGGGCAGAATGAGCAGTTCTTC.

The chain joins TRBV3-1 (or the pseudogene TRBV3-2) to TRBJ2-5; D not resolved. In germline, CDR1 is LGHDT, CDR2 YNNKEL (reference sequence). This CDR3 spans 15 amino acids. Trimming shortened V by 0 bases and J by 1 base, and 9 bases separated the two germline ends. The CDR3, as DNA: TGTGCCAGCAGCCAAGATCTGGGCAGCCAAGAGACCCAGTACTTC. Translated: CASSQDLGSQETQYF.

The sample holds a few counts of this clone. This chain connects TRBV5-6 to TRBJ2-5, with D tentatively TRBD1 (5 bases). Germline CDR1 SGHDT, CDR2 YYEEEE. V lost 2 bases and J 4 bases, leaving 9 bases between the germline ends. This CDR3 region has 13 residues. In DNA, the CDR3 is TGTGCCAGCAGCTTTCCAGGGCTAGAGACCCAGTACTTC. Protein: CASSFPGLETQYF.

The chain recombines TRBV11-2 with TRBJ1-2, with 8 nucleotides matching TRBD1. Germline-derived CDR1 and CDR2 are SGHAT and FQNNGV. With V trimmed by 3 bases and J by 3 bases, 9 bases remained unmatched. This CDR3 spans 16 amino acids. In DNA form, the CDR3 reads TGTGCCAGCAGCTTTGGGTCCTCGACAGGGGACTATGGCTACACCTTC. Translating it yields CASSFGSSTGDYGYTF. The full variable domain, in which reference TRBV11-2 and TRBJ1-2 provide the parts outside the CDR3, is EAGVAQSPRYKIIEKRQSVAFWCNPISGHATLYWYQQILGQGPKLLIQFQNNGVVDDSQLPKDRFSAERLKGVDSTLKIQPAKLEDSAVYLCASSFGSSTGDYGYTFGSGTRLTVV.

This chain links TRBV15 with TRBJ1-1, with D tentatively TRBD1 (6 bases). Between the trimmed V and J ends, which lost 2 bases and 8 bases, there was a span of 12 bases. The CDR3 is 13 amino acids. Per the germline V gene, CDR1 is LNHNV and CDR2 is YYDKDF (reference sequence). The CDR3 here is CATSRRPRGEAFF. In DNA form, the CDR3 reads TGTGCCACCAGCAGACGCCCGAGGGGGGAAGCTTTCTTT.